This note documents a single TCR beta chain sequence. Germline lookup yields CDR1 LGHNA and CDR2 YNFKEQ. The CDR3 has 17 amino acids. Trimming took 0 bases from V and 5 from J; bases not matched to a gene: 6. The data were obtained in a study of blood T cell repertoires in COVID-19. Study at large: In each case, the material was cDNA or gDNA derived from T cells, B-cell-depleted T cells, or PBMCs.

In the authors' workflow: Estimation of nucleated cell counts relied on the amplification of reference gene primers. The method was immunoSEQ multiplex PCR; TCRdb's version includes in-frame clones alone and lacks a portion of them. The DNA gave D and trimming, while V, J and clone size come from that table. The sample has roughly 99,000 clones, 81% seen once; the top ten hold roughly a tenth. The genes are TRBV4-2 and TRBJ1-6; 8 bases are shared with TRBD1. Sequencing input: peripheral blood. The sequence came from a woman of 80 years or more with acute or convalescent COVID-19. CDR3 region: CASSQDSRQGNNSPLHF. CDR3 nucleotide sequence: TGTGCCAGCAGCCAAGATTCCAGACAGGGGAATAATTCACCCCTCCACTTT.